One and the same sample provided the 20 T cell receptor beta chains below, sequenced in a study of PD-1 blockade in classical Hodgkin lymphoma. Clones were sequenced by immunoSEQ multiplex PCR, and TCRdb holds only the in-frame ones, with some missing. The data hold thousands of clones, with around 80% observed a single time. Every patient was affected by relapse after autologous stem cell transplantation, while exposure to brentuximab vedotin was not uniform. The input for sequencing was peripheral blood mononuclear cells (PBMCs), taken at baseline. These receptors were obtained from a human donor with classical Hodgkin lymphoma.

The chain recombines TRBV15 with TRBJ2-1; D possibly uses TRBD1 or TRBD2 (5 bases each). The CDR3 has 13 residues. Germline CDR1 reads LNHNV; CDR2 reads YYDKDF (reference sequence). V dropped 5 bases and J dropped 4 bases, with 9 bases sitting between them. CDR3 nucleotides: TGTGCCACCAGCGGGGACGCATACAATGAGCAGTTCTTC. This codes for CATSGDAYNEQFF.

J is TRBJ2-3 and V is TRBV12-2; TRBD2 reflects the table's D call only, with no check against the DNA. TRBV12-2 is designated a pseudogene. CDR3 size: 18 residues. This CDR3 reads CASRLAPRTSGSPDTQYF. CDR3 bases: TGTGCAAGTCGCTTAGCGCCGAGGACTAGCGGGAGTCCGGATACGCAGTATTTT.

J is TRBJ1-5 and V is TRBV27, with D hard to call. V dropped 2 bases and J dropped 6 bases, with 11 bases sitting between them. CDR3 length: 14 amino acids. Germline CDR1 MNHEY, CDR2 SMNVEV (reference sequence). The CDR3 protein is CASSLALGGQPQHF. The CDR3 coding sequence is TGTGCCAGCAGTTTAGCCCTCGGAGGTCAGCCCCAGCATTTT.

The V and J genes are TRBV7-8 and TRBJ1-2; D is unclear. V was shortened by 0 bases and J by 6 bases, with 5 bases between the two germline ends. The CDR3 covers 12 residues. The germline V gene encodes CDR1 SGHVS and CDR2 FQNEAQ. CDR3 region: CASSLAGNGYTF. CDR3 sequence (DNA): TGTGCCAGCAGCTTAGCGGGAAATGGCTACACCTTC. Full variable domain (missing parts from reference TRBV7-8 and TRBJ1-2): GAGVSQSPRYKVAKRGQDVALRCDPISGHVSLFWYQQALGQGPEFLTYFQNEAQLDKSGLPSDRFFAERPEGSVSTLKIQRTQQEDSAVYLCASSLAGNGYTFGSGTRLTVV.

V and J are TRBV11-2 and TRBJ1-5; D remains unclear. This CDR3 is 13 amino acids long. V gave up 0 bases and J gave up 5 bases, with 5 bases separating them. Germline V gives CDR1 SGHAT, CDR2 FQNNGV. CDR3 bases: TGTGCCAGCAGCTTAGACGGGTATCAGCCCCAGCATTTT. Its protein product is CASSLDGYQPQHF. Drawing the rest from reference TRBV11-2 and TRBJ1-5, the complete variable domain is EAGVAQSPRYKIIEKRQSVAFWCNPISGHATLYWYQQILGQGPKLLIQFQNNGVVDDSQLPKDRFSAERLKGVDSTLKIQPAKLEDSAVYLCASSLDGYQPQHFGDGTRLSIL.

CDR3 amino acids: CATSREGNAGELFF. The CDR3 DNA is TGTGCCACCAGCAGAGAGGGGAATGCCGGGGAGCTGTTTTTT. This chain connects TRBV15 to TRBJ2-2; D remains ambiguous. Germline V gene sequence: CDR1 LNHNV, CDR2 YYDKDF (reference sequence). V was clipped by 0 bases and J by 6 bases, with 8 bases between them. The length of the CDR3 is 14 residues.

The chain combines TRBV19 with TRBJ2-3; D might be TRBD1 (6 bases). Germline V gene sequence: CDR1 LNHDA, CDR2 SQIVND (reference sequence). The CDR3 consists of 19 residues. The V and J ends lost 6 bases and 4 bases respectively, with 29 bases between them. The CDR3 nucleotides read TGTGCCAGTAGCTCCCGGCGAGGGGGAGTGACTGCCTCCTCAGATACGCAGTATTTT. Translated, it gives CASSSRRGGVTASSDTQYF.

About this clone itself: The same CDR3 can be traced to other DNA sequences in this sample. The chain employs TRBV4-1 and TRBJ2-7, with TRBD2 matching over 14 bases. Germline V gives CDR1 MGHRA, CDR2 YSYEKL. The CDR3 extends over 17 amino acids. The V segment lost 1 base and the J segment 2 bases; nucleotides outside the gene matches: 4. Written as DNA, the CDR3 is TGCGCCAGCAGCCAAGTGGGGACTAGCGGGAGCCCCTACGAGCAGTACTTC. Translating gives CASSQVGTSGSPYEQYF.

V and J are TRBV7-2 and TRBJ1-4, with D tentatively TRBD1 (5 bases). CDR3 length equals 13 residues. Germline-derived CDR1 and CDR2 are SGHTA and FQGNSA. Trimming cost V 6 bases and J 7 bases, with 12 bases left between them. The CDR3 loop is CASSRGFGEKLFF. CDR3 DNA sequence: TGTGCCAGCAGTAGGGGATTTGGTGAAAAACTGTTTTTT. The variable domain in full, with the rest retrieved from reference TRBV7-2 and TRBJ1-4, is GAGVSQSPSNKVTEKGKDVELRCDPISGHTALYWYRQSLGQGLEFLIYFQGNSAPDKSGLPSDRFSAERTGGSVSTLTIQRTQQEDSAVYLCASSRGFGEKLFFGSGTQLSVL.

The chain links TRBV28 to TRBJ2-4; 13 positions match TRBD2. The CDR3 runs 18 residues. The germline gives CDR1 MDHEN, CDR2 SYDVKM. V lost 6 bases to trimming and J lost 9 bases; unmatched junction nucleotides: 17. Here the CDR3 reads CASSYLGLGTSGTSIQYF. The CDR3 DNA follows: TGTGCCAGCAGCTACCTAGGACTTGGGACTAGCGGGACAAGCATTCAGTACTTC.

V gene TRBV6-5 combines with J gene TRBJ1-2; D ambiguous. CDR1 is MNHEY and CDR2 is SVGAGI in the germline V gene. V dropped 7 bases and J dropped 4 bases, with 16 bases sitting between them. The CDR3 loop spans 14 amino acids. The CDR3 protein is CASTRKGTSYGYTF. The CDR3 DNA reads TGTGCCAGCACCCGGAAGGGAACCTCCTATGGCTACACCTTC.

The chain uses TRBV11-2 and TRBJ2-7, with 7 bases identical to TRBD2. CDR1 is SGHAT, CDR2 FQNNGV, per germline. CDR3 size: 12 residues. The trim removed 8 bases at V and 5 bases at J, leaving 6 bases unmatched. The CDR3 reads CASGLDWDEQYF. In nucleotides, the CDR3 is TGTGCCAGCGGACTAGATTGGGACGAGCAGTACTTC.

The chain employs TRBV10-3 and TRBJ2-3; D ambiguous. V gave up 6 bases and J gave up 2 bases, with 9 bases separating them. Germline V gives CDR1 ENHRY, CDR2 SYGVKD. The CDR3 is made up of 13 amino acids. The chain's CDR3 is CAIRGALTDTQYF. DNA for the CDR3: TGTGCCATCAGGGGCGCCCTCACAGATACGCAGTATTTT.

This rearrangement joins TRBV11-1 to TRBJ2-2; D remains unclear. Trimming stripped 0 bases from V and 6 bases from J, with 11 bases between. In germline, CDR1 is SGHAT, CDR2 FQDESV (reference sequence). The CDR3 is 15 residues long. In DNA, the CDR3 is TGTGCCAGCAGCTTAGCGCTCCCGGGTGCCGGGGAGCTGTTTTTT. Translating gives CASSLALPGAGELFF.

This chain uses TRBV7-3 with TRBJ2-5, with a tentative D call TRBD2 (6 bases). The CDR3 is made up of 13 amino acids. Germline V lookup: CDR1 SGHTA, CDR2 FQGTGA. Trimming took off 3 bases at V and 5 bases at J, with 10 bases between the two ends. The CDR3 DNA reads as TGTGCCAGCAGCTTCTCGAGCGGGGAGACCCAGTACTTC. Residues: CASSFSSGETQYF.

V usage is TRBV2 and J usage is TRBJ2-1; 10 bases align to TRBD2. Germline CDR1 reads SNHLY; CDR2 reads FYNNEI. Germline trimming cut 8 bases from V and 8 bases from J; bases unmatched to any gene: 12. The CDR3 runs 15 residues. CDR3 sequence (DNA): TGTGCCAGCTTTACGACTAGCGGGCTGGGGGATGAGCAGTTCTTC. Encoded protein: CASFTTSGLGDEQFF.

The chain joins TRBV10-3 to TRBJ2-2; D is ambiguous. The CDR3 runs to 13 residues. Trimming cost V 3 bases and J 6 bases, with 8 bases left between them. CDR1 ENHRY and CDR2 SYGVKD come from the germline V gene. The CDR3 sequence is CAISDSRPGELFF. Here the CDR3 DNA reads TGTGCCATCAGTGATTCCCGGCCCGGGGAGCTGTTTTTT.

This clone was seen a single time. This chain links TRBV7-6 with TRBJ2-1; D is unclear. The CDR3 sequence is 14 residues long. The V gene lost 3 bases and the J gene lost 6 bases, with 12 bases spanning the gap. Germline V gene lookup returns CDR1 SGHVS and CDR2 FNYEAQ. This CDR3 is CASSFLTDPNEQFF. CDR3 DNA sequence: TGTGCCAGCAGCTTTTTAACAGATCCCAATGAGCAGTTCTTC.

J is TRBJ2-1 and V is TRBV11-3; possible D gene TRBD2, 5 bases. CDR1 SGHNT and CDR2 YENEEA come from the germline V gene. CDR3 length equals 12 residues. Trimming removed 0 bases at V and 10 bases at J, with 7 bases between. As DNA, the CDR3 is TGTGCCAGCAGCTTAGATCGGGAAGAGCAGTTCTTC. This sequence encodes CASSLDREEQFF.

The rearrangement joins TRBV19 to TRBJ1-3, with D perhaps matching TRBD1 (5 bases). Germline lookup yields CDR1 LNHDA and CDR2 SQIVND (reference sequence). V lost 4 bases to trimming and J lost 0 bases, with 13 bases between them. The CDR3 loop spans 16 amino acids. The CDR3 DNA reads TGTGCCAGTAGTACCGGGGGAGTACTCTCTGGAAACACCATATATTTT. It yields the protein CASSTGGVLSGNTIYF.